This T cell receptor beta chain came from a study of shared clonotypes between healthy human individuals (TCRdb year 2020). As for the study more broadly: The cohort included three men and a couple of women between 18 and 49 years of age. Libraries were prepared and TCR repertoires were sequenced by different laboratories using diverse techniques, in order to increase sequencing depth and limit assay-specific biases. Leukapheresis yielded between about 0.9 and 9.5 billion PBMCs per donor. For each donor, CD4 naive and CD4 memory were each run on three plates, CD8 naive on two plates, and CD8 memory on one plate. Blood TCR repertoires of about 5 healthy adults were deeply sequenced to estimate repertoire size and the extent of clonotype sharing between individuals.

In the case of this clone: What antigen it recognizes has not been identified. Base qualities are not provided; no much larger clone lies one nucleotide away.

Study-wide findings and limitations: Sharing across a few donors was observed for around 5% of naive CD4, 3% to 3.5% of naive CD8, over 2% of memory CD4, and about 0.39% of memory CD8 clonotypes. Because the study included only a small number of donors, the genetic and exposure-history diversity represented was limited. Rarefaction of sorted-subset datasets indicated incomplete sequencing despite the large sequencing depth. Clonotypes shared by all four sorted-subset donors showed higher generation probabilities than non-shared clonotypes. Only blood was sampled, and tissue TCR repertoires likely differ from those in blood. Pairwise subsampling indicated that sequencing depth was expected to affect the degree of clonotype sharing among donors. Estimated clonotype richness was generally larger for naive than for memory subsets.

Reading from cysteine to phenylalanine, the CDR3 counts 15 amino acids. Of the read, only the CDR3 DNA is kept; its 45 bases are in frame from base 1. CDR1 and CDR2 are drawn from the germline V gene: MNHEY, SVGAGI. Trimming removed 6 bases from V and 9 bases from J; the gene matches leave 9 bases unexplained. The donors were healthy, HIV-negative adults who had no recently reported acute infections or vaccinations. Every donor was a Caucasian adult residing in Nashville, Tennessee, USA. CD4+ T cells were enriched by magnetic negative selection, after which naive cells were positively selected on CD45RA and the negative fraction was taken as the memory subset. After blood collection by leukapheresis, PBMCs were isolated using Ficoll-Histopaque density gradient centrifugation and then cryopreserved in the vapor phase of liquid nitrogen. Analytical flow cytometry was used to check the purity and quantity of each magnetically sorted T cell population. Each sorted fraction had its genomic DNA isolated and then quantified by UV absorbance on a Nanodrop 2000c.

Using the deep immunoSEQ assay, multiplex PCR amplified TCR CDR3 regions from genomic DNA. Extracted genomic DNA from each cell subset was distributed evenly across all wells of several immunoSEQ 96-well plates, and each plate was treated as a replicate. For sorted subsets, each replicate PCR was loaded with approximately 200 ng genomic DNA, equivalent to 25,000 to 35,000 T cell genomes. Purified libraries were quantified with a Qubit 3.0 fluorometer, sized on a Bioanalyzer 2100, and re-quantified with the KAPA Library Quantification kit. Every immunoSEQ 96-well plate was sequenced on a separate single-read 150-cycle Illumina NextSeq 550 flow cell. The original pipeline was this. Because the immunoSEQ output held only junctional sequences and lacked quality scores, the filtering could not match the filtering applied to full-length reads. Sequences were annotated with PyIR, a Python wrapper for IgBLAST v1.9, using IMGT germline references to assign V/J genes and CDR3. Reads with weak V/J assignments (E-value above 1e-6), missing CDR3, stop codons, out-of-frame junctions, or ambiguous translated residues were removed. A V3J clonotype was defined by an identical inferred V gene, J gene, and CDR3 amino acid sequence. The percentage overlap between two repertoires was calculated by dividing the number of shared unique clonotypes by the size of the smaller repertoire. RTK rarefaction, the Chao1 estimator, and Recon v2.1 estimates of unobserved clonotypes were used to assess repertoire richness. Generation probabilities for all TCRbeta clonotypes obtained by the gDNA method from a handful of donors were computed using OLGA. Sourced from immuneACCESS, this table was stored by TCRdb with only in-frame sequences that have V and J called. A share of the clones is absent; for the studies checked, an unresolved V gene accounts for under half, and the remainder has no known explanation. V and J calls and clone size follow that table, whereas D and trimming were derived from the DNA. The sample table records about 2.3 million clones; around 90% of these occur just once. 0.37% of the sample comes from the top ten.

The source of this sequence is a man younger than 30 in good health. Some clones in this sample may be carry-over from other donors' samples. The rearrangement joined TRBV6-5 to TRBJ1-6; 9 bases in the junction line up with TRBD1. The sequencing input was naive CD4+ T cells from PBMCs. According to the study, the label for this sample's cell subset or site signals: CD45RA+ positively selected. The DNA sequence is TGTGCCAGCAGGTTAGGGGGACAGGGTCCTTCACCCCTCCACTTT. The encoded protein is CASRLGGQGPSPLHF.